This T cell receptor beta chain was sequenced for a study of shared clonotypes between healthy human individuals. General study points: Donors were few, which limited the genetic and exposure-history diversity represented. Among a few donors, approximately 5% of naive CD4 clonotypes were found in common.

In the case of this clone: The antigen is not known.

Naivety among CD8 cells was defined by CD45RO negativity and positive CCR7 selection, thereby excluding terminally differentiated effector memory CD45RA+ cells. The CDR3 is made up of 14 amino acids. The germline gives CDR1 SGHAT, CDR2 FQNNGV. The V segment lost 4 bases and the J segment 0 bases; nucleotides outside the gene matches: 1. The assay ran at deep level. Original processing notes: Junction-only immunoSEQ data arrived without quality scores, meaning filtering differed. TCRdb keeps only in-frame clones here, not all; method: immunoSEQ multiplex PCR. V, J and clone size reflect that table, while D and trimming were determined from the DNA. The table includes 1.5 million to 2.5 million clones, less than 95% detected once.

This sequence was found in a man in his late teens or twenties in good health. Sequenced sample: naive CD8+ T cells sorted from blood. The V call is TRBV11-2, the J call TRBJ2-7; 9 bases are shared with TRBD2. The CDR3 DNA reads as TGTGCCAGCAGCTATAGCGGGAGCTCCTACGAGCAGTACTTC. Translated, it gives CASSYSGSSYEQYF.